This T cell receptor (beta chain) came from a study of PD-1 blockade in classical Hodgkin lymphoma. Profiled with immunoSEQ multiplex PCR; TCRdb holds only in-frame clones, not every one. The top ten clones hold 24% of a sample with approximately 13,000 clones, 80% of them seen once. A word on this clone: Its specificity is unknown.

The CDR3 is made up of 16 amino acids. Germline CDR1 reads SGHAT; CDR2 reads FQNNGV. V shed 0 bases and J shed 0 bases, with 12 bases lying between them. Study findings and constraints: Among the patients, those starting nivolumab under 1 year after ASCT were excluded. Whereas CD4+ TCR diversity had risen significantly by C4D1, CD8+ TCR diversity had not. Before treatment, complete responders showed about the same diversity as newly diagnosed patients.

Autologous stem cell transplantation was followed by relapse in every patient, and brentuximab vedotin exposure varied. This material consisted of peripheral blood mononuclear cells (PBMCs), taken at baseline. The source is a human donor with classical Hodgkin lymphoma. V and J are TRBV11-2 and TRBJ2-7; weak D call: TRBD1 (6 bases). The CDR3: CASSLDQDRPSYEQYF. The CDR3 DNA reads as TGTGCCAGCAGCTTAGATCAAGACAGGCCCTCCTACGAGCAGTACTTC.